The subject of this entry is one T cell receptor (beta chain). The data were produced by immunoSEQ multiplex PCR, yet TCRdb's version contains in-frame clones alone and is incomplete. This sample has over 200,000 clones, with about 86% found just once. This sample was included in a study of blood T cell repertoires in COVID-19. As for the study in general: T cells, B-cell-depleted T cells, or PBMCs provided the cDNA or gDNA that served as material.

Germline V gives CDR1 SGDLS, CDR2 YYNGEE. V was trimmed by 4 bases and J by 2 bases, leaving 14 bases between them. This CDR3 contains 15 residues. Sequenced: peripheral blood. The chain combines TRBV9 with TRBJ2-3; D is possibly TRBD2 (5 bases). This clonotype was obtained from a man aged 55 to 70 who had recovered from COVID-19. CDR3 amino acids: CASSSERAPTDTQYF. The CDR3 nucleotides read TGTGCCAGCAGCTCCGAGAGGGCGCCCACAGATACGCAGTATTTT.